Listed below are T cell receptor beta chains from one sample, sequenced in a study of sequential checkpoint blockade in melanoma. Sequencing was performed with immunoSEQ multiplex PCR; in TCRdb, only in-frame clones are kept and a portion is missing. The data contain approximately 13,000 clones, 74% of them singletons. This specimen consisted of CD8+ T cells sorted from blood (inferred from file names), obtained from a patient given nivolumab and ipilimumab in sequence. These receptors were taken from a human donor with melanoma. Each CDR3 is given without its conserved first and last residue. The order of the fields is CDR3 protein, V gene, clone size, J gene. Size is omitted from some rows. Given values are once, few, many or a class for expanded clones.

ASSLEAGISGYT | TRBV5-4 | once | TRBJ1-2
ASSLAGSNQPQH | TRBV11-2 | medium-sized | TRBJ1-5
ASSYWDSEGYT | TRBV6-4 | few | TRBJ1-2
ASSWTLGGDDT | TRBV7-2 | few | TRBJ1-2
ASSPGSQETQY | TRBV18 | - | TRBJ2-5
ASSQVNSPTEQY | TRBV4-1 | - | TRBJ2-7
ASSSAPTGDGYT | TRBV7-9 | - | TRBJ1-2
ASSPWGGAPGNIQY | TRBV27 | - | TRBJ2-4
ASSPHPATNEKLF | TRBV7-9 | - | TRBJ1-4
ASSQEEGTGNTEAF | TRBV14 | - | TRBJ1-1
TSSQDAQGSGNTIY | TRBV1 | - | TRBJ1-3
ASSLGGGTGDTEAF | TRBV13 | - | TRBJ1-1
ASSQGGARAF | TRBV5-6 | - | TRBJ1-1
ASSTSGTAYNEQF | TRBV9 | - | TRBJ2-1
ASSPVGTSGNEQF | TRBV7-9 | - | TRBJ2-1
ASSLKTGYLDTEAF | TRBV13 | - | TRBJ1-1
ASSSRAGGLDTQY | TRBV9 | - | TRBJ2-3
AITTSGRQF | TRBV21-1 | - | TRBJ2-1
ASSSHPRDRVRGTEAF | TRBV11-1 | - | TRBJ1-1
ASSLSQGQETQY | TRBV5-1 | - | TRBJ2-5
ASSEVFEGAYGNTIY | TRBV6-1 | - | TRBJ1-3
ASSFSGGTGEGYA | TRBV6-5 | - | TRBJ1-2
ASSSGTGGAGGYT | TRBV5-6 | - | TRBJ1-2
ASSPTQGDADIQY | TRBV7-6 | - | TRBJ2-4
ASSQEAEDRHSPLH | TRBV4-3 | once | TRBJ1-6
AWSVRRRNQPQH | TRBV30 | - | TRBJ1-5
ASKSGGAYGYT | TRBV27 | - | TRBJ1-2
ASSKGTGTRYTEAF | TRBV19 | - | TRBJ1-1
ASSPVTGGPYNEQF | TRBV5-1 | - | TRBJ2-1
ASSAYRGNTGELF | TRBV2 | - | TRBJ2-2
ASSSFTGHHSGELF | TRBV7-9 | - | TRBJ2-2
ASSSTSGTYNEQF | TRBV6-1 | - | TRBJ2-1
ASSMYYKAGATETQY | TRBV19 | few | TRBJ2-5
SVVTGEAF | TRBV29-1 | - | TRBJ1-1
ASSFSLGAGELF | TRBV27 | - | TRBJ2-2
ASSIVLSGANVLT | TRBV19 | - | TRBJ2-6
ASSVAGEQF | TRBV9 | - | TRBJ2-1
ASSLRETQY | TRBV5-6 | - | TRBJ2-5
AVGRGGGQETQY | TRBV12-5 | once | TRBJ2-5
ASSLGRITEAF | TRBV27 | - | TRBJ1-1
ASEGVSGNTIY | TRBV12-5 | - | TRBJ1-3
ASRGQDEPYGYT | TRBV5-1 | - | TRBJ1-2
ATAGDRAPNEKLF | TRBV15 | - | TRBJ1-4
SAAPGTGSYNEQF | TRBV29-1 | - | TRBJ2-1
ASSLELAGGSEQY | TRBV7-2 | - | TRBJ2-7
SVTAGPSGNTIY | TRBV29-1 | - | TRBJ1-3
ASSQDPRGGNTIY | TRBV4-3 | few | TRBJ1-3
ASSAGTGQTLFYGYT | TRBV5-1 | few | TRBJ1-2
ASLQGNTEAF | TRBV19 | few | TRBJ1-1